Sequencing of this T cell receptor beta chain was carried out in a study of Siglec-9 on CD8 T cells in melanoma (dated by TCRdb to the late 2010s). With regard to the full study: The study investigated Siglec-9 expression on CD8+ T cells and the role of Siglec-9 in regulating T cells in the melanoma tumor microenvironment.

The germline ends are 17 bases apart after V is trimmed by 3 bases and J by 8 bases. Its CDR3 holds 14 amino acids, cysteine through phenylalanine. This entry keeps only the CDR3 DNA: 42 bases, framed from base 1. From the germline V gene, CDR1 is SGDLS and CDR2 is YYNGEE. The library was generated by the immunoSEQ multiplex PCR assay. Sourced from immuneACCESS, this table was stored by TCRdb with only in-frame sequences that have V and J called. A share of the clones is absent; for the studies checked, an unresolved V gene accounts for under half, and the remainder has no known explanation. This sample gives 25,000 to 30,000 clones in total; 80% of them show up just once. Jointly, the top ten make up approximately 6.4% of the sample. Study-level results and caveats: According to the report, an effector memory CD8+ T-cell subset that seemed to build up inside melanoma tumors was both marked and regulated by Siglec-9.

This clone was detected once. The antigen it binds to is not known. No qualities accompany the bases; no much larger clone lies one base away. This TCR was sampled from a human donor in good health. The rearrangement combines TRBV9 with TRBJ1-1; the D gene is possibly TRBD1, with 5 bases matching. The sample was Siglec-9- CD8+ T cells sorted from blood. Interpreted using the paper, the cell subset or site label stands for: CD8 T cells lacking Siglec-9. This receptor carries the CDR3 CASSEGDDGSEAFF. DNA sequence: TGTGCCAGCAGCGAAGGGGACGACGGTTCCGAAGCTTTCTTT.